The 18 T cell receptor beta chains in this list originate from one sample, sequenced in a study of fetal regulatory T cell absence and autoimmunity. Assay used: immunoSEQ multiplex PCR; TCRdb lists only in-frame clones, some missing. The sample lists 95,000 to 100,000 clones, around 72% occurring once. Sequenced: pancreas tissue. These receptors were collected from a male donor with IPEX syndrome.

The chain carries TRBV4-1 and TRBJ2-2; 8 bases align to TRBD2. The V gene's germline CDR1 is MGHRA and CDR2 YSYEKL. J was trimmed by 1 base and V by 1 base; bases with no gene match: 8. This CDR3 comprises 18 residues. The CDR3 sequence: CASSQAKNLAGNTGELFF. In nucleotides, the CDR3 is TGCGCCAGCAGCCAAGCAAAAAACCTAGCGGGGAACACCGGGGAGCTGTTTTTT.

The chain combines TRBV20-1 with TRBJ1-2; D unclear. V lost 2 bases to trimming and J lost 4 bases, with 5 bases between them. CDR1 DFQATT and CDR2 SNEGSKA come from the germline V gene (reference sequence). CDR3 length: 11 amino acids. The DNA for the CDR3 is TGCAGTGCTAGACATTCCTATGGCTACACCTTC. Encoded protein: CSARHSYGYTF.

For the CDR3, the DNA is TGTGCCAGCAGTGACTCGAAAAGGGCTAATGGCAATCAGCCCCAGCATTTT. Translating it yields CASSDSKRANGNQPQHF. This chain connects TRBV6-4 to TRBJ1-5; the D is unclear. V lost 0 bases to trimming and J lost 2 bases, with 14 bases between them. CDR1 is MRHNA and CDR2 is SNTAGT in the germline V gene. The CDR3 has 17 residues.

The J gene is TRBJ2-7, the V gene TRBV6-5; D is perhaps TRBD1 (5 bases). Germline V CDR1 and CDR2: MNHEY, SVGAGI. The germline V and J ends were trimmed by 2 bases and 2 bases, with 10 bases remaining between them. CDR3 size: 14 residues. CDR3 bases: TGTGCCAGCAGTTACAGGTGGACAACCTACGAGCAGTACTTC. It is translated as CASSYRWTTYEQYF.

The chain combines TRBV7-6 with TRBJ1-3, with 9 bases that match TRBD1. V was clipped by 5 bases and J by 3 bases; unmatched bases: 5. The CDR3 is 15 residues long. Germline V lookup: CDR1 SGHVS, CDR2 FNYEAQ. Here the CDR3 reads CASSHGTGIGNTIYF. CDR3 DNA sequence: TGTGCCAGCAGCCACGGGACAGGGATTGGAAACACCATATATTTT.

The chain employs TRBV29-1 and TRBJ1-1; D is possibly TRBD1 (6 bases). CDR1 and CDR2 from the germline V gene are SQVTM and ANQGSEA. This CDR3 spans 15 amino acids. Trimming left V 2 bases short and J 0 bases short, with 13 bases between. As DNA, the CDR3 is TGCAGCGTTGAAAGCCGACGGACAGTGAACACTGAAGCTTTCTTT. Translating gives CSVESRRTVNTEAFF.

This clone was observed once. J is TRBJ1-4 and V is TRBV10-3; D uncertain. Germline CDR1 ENHRY, CDR2 SYGVKD. Deletions cut 0 bases from V and 4 bases from J, with 9 bases between. The CDR3 totals 15 residues. As DNA, the CDR3 is TGTGCCATCAGTGAGTCCGGACGTAATAATGAAAAACTGTTTTTT. Translating gives CAISESGRNNEKLFF.

The rearrangement links TRBV5-4 to TRBJ1-6, with D maybe TRBD1 (5 bases). Trimming stripped 1 base from V and 10 bases from J, with 9 bases between. The CDR3 spans 13 residues. CDR1 is SGHNT, CDR2 YYREEE, per germline (reference sequence). Here the CDR3 DNA reads TGTGCCAGCAGCTTGACATACAGGTCACCCCTCCACTTT. It is translated as CASSLTYRSPLHF.

The chain combines TRBV19 with TRBJ1-5; D is undetermined. Germline V CDR1 and CDR2: LNHDA, SQIVND (reference sequence). CDR3 length equals 15 residues. V lost 3 bases and J lost 0, with 9 bases in between. For the CDR3, the DNA is TGTGCCAGTAGTATCGGTCTTCTTAGCAATCAGCCCCAGCATTTT. Protein product: CASSIGLLSNQPQHF.

V is TRBV25-1 and J is TRBJ2-7; 11 nucleotides agree with TRBD1. V lost 8 bases, J lost 6 bases, and 0 bases stayed unmatched. From germline, CDR1 is MGHDK and CDR2 SYGVNS. CDR3 length: 11 residues. The CDR3 DNA sequence: TGTGCCAGCGGGACAGGGGGCGAGCAGTACTTC. This encodes CASGTGGEQYF.

This clone occurred a few times. The chain uses TRBV4-1 and TRBJ2-7, with 8 positions matching TRBD2. The CDR3 consists of 15 residues. The germline CDR1 and CDR2 sequences are MGHRA and YSYEKL. Unmatched junction bases numbered 8, after V lost 6 bases and J lost 1 base. The DNA of the CDR3 is TGCGCCAGCAGTTGGGAACCGGGAGGGTCCTACGAGCAGTACTTC. As protein: CASSWEPGGSYEQYF.

This clone was seen more than once but under ten times. The CDR3 loop reads CASSFRGVPPDTQYF. DNA of the CDR3: TGTGCCAGCAGCTTCCGGGGGGTCCCACCAGATACGCAGTATTTT. This chain uses TRBV9 with TRBJ2-3; 7 nucleotides agree with TRBD2. V dropped 4 bases and J dropped 4; count of bases not matched to a gene: 9. Germline lookup yields CDR1 SGDLS and CDR2 YYNGEE. The CDR3 runs 15 residues.

This clone was counted a few times. The chain carries TRBV21-1 and TRBJ1-6. TRBV21-1 is a pseudogene segment. This CDR3 has 12 amino acids. CDR3 nucleotide sequence: TGTGCCAGCCCTTGGGGGAATTCACCCCTCCACTTT. Its protein product is CASPWGNSPLHF.

The chain is built from TRBV5-6 and TRBJ2-3, with TRBD2 matching over 12 bases. This CDR3 spans 17 amino acids. V trimming: 2 bases; J trimming: 3 bases; junction bases outside the gene matches: 7. From germline, CDR1 is SGHDT and CDR2 YYEEEE. The CDR3 DNA sequence: TGTGCCAGCAGCTTCGGTCTAGCGGGGGGGCCAACAGATACGCAGTATTTT. This gives the protein CASSFGLAGGPTDTQYF.

This chain connects TRBV7-2 to TRBJ2-1; TRBD1 is a possible D gene (6 bases). V lost 4 bases to trimming and J lost 15 bases, with 22 bases between them. Looked up from germline, CDR1 is SGHTA and CDR2 is FQGNSA. The CDR3 loop spans 14 amino acids. This CDR3 reads CASSSTRPRGVWFF. CDR3 nucleotides: TGTGCCAGCAGCTCGACCCGGCCCAGGGGCGTGTGGTTCTTC.

The CDR3: CASSLDGGPPKEQFF. CDR3 DNA sequence: TGTGCCAGCAGCTTAGACGGGGGCCCCCCCAAGGAGCAGTTCTTC. This rearrangement joins TRBV7-6 to TRBJ2-1; D tentatively fits TRBD1 or TRBD2 (6 bases each). CDR1 and CDR2 from the germline V gene are SGHVS and FNYEAQ. V lost 1 base to trimming and J lost 10 bases, with 17 bases between them. This CDR3 has 15 amino acids.

This clone was detected once. The chain uses TRBV5-1 and TRBJ2-1, with D uncertain. Deletions cut 4 bases from V and 4 bases from J, with 9 bases between. The germline V gene encodes CDR1 SGHRS and CDR2 YFSETQ. This CDR3 region has 13 residues. CDR3 coding DNA: TGCGCCAGCAGCCCCCAGGCATACAATGAGCAGTTCTTC. Protein: CASSPQAYNEQFF.

The V gene is TRBV29-1, the J gene TRBJ1-1; weak D call: TRBD1 (5 bases). This CDR3 has 13 residues. V lost 2 bases and J 1 base, leaving 8 bases between the germline ends. CDR1 is SQVTM, CDR2 ANQGSEA, per germline. The CDR3 here is CSVENGGNTEAFF. The CDR3, as DNA: TGCAGCGTTGAAAACGGGGGGAACACTGAAGCTTTCTTT.